This TCR beta chain was documented in a study of blood T cell repertoires in COVID-19 (dated by TCRdb to about 2020). For the wider study: Samples covering the acute and convalescent phases of COVID-19 were provided by collaborators in the United States, Italy and Spain. The material from the prospective study consisted of cDNA or gDNA derived from T cells, B-cell-depleted T cells, or PBMCs. Subjects who had been exposed to COVID-19, were actively infected with it, or had recovered from it provided the deeply sampled blood TCRbeta repertoires that made up the dataset. The repertoires were released in a freely available public database intended as a resource for research on the immune response to SARS-CoV-2. Samples were obtained from the ongoing ImmuneRACE study (first 160 participants) and from about 1,300 subjects provided by 6 global collaborators. A de-identified subject ID, COVID-19 status, age in years and sex were almost always included in the sample metadata. Where available, HLA class I and class II types were obtained from metadata supplied by the sample provider rather than from assay-based typing. The paper's findings and limits, for the study overall: Clinical and demographic metadata were provided uncurated, with the amount varying by source and participant.

There are 14 amino acids in the CDR3, from cysteine to phenylalanine inclusive. The only DNA kept is the CDR3, 42 bases in frame from the first base. A distance of 8 bases separates the germline ends of V and J, which lose 1 base and 4 bases respectively. For CDR1 and CDR2, the germline V gene lists SGHVS and FNYEAQ. The collaborating institutions used their own protocols to collect whole blood in K2EDTA tubes. For TCRbeta analysis, collaborator samples were shipped as frozen whole blood, as isolated PBMCs, or as DNA extracted from either sample type. TCRbeta CDR3 regions were amplified from genomic DNA using the immunoSEQ Assay, a bias-controlled multiplex PCR. Turning to the authors' computational methods: Within the assay, amplification of reference gene primers was used to estimate how many nucleated cells each sample contained. To quantify the absolute abundance of each unique TCRbeta CDR3 rearrangement, sequence reads were collapsed and filtered. For each sample, productive Simpson clonality was calculated by taking the square root of Simpson's diversity index across productive rearrangements. As stored in TCRdb, this immuneACCESS dataset retains in-frame rearrangements with V and J assigned. A fraction of the clones does not appear; measured against another copy, unresolved V genes explain less than half of the discrepancy, and the remainder lacks a known reason. The DNA was the basis for D and trimming; V, J and clone size are from that table. Recorded for this sample are around 150,000 clones; around nine tenths of them occurred a single time. The ten most abundant clones make up 5% to 6% of the sample.

This clone showed up just once. This receptor's antigen is unknown. No base quality values were provided; no much bigger clone lies one nucleotide off. Sequenced material: peripheral blood. This clonotype originated in a human donor in a cohort sampled during active COVID-19. Recombination connected TRBV7-6 to TRBJ1-3; matching of 5 bases hints at TRBD1 as the D gene. The sequence in DNA is TGTGCCAGCAGCTTAGACACAGGCGGAAACACCATATATTTT. This translates into CASSLDTGGNTIYF.